The entry that follows covers one TCR beta chain sequence. Seattle participants joined during active infection and were tracked over time. This specimen belongs to a study of blood T cell repertoires in COVID-19. Study information: Sites in the United States, Italy and Spain provided acute and convalescent COVID-19 samples. PBMCs, B-cell-depleted T cells, or T cells provided the cDNA or gDNA that made up the material.

Per the original methods: Reference gene primer amplification in the assay estimated nucleated cell counts. Using immunoSEQ multiplex PCR, the repertoire was profiled, and TCRdb retains in-frame clones only, with some absent. V, J and clone size are those of that table, while D and trimming were read from the DNA. This sample has some 400,000 clones, with 70% to 90% found just once. Trimming took 3 bases from V and 1 from J, leaving 12 bases between them. Germline V gene lookup returns CDR1 KGHSH and CDR2 LQKENI. This CDR3 region has 15 residues. The V call is TRBV18, the J call TRBJ1-2, with D possibly being TRBD1 (6 bases). The sequenced sample was peripheral blood. This receptor was obtained from a woman aged 55-75 years with COVID-19, enrolled during active disease. DNA of the CDR3: TGTGCCAGCTCACCGACAGGAGTCCTTAACTATGGCTACACCTTC. It is translated as CASSPTGVLNYGYTF.